This passage covers 3 T cell receptor beta chains from one sample sequenced in a study of T-cell reconstitution after alpha-beta-depleted transplantation in children (dated by TCRdb to about 2016). Receptor amplification or capture employed PCR. The instrument given in TCRdb is Illumina HiSeq 2500. Molecular barcoding was employed in the preparation of TCR libraries, with unique molecular identifiers being used to normalize TCRbeta repertoire quantification. TCRdb itself trimmed the public reads at Q25 with fastp, ran MiXCR and retained productive beta chains. Every entry covers one CDR3 protein and lists the most common genes and DNA from its rows. The sample includes about 440,000 distinct CDR3 sequences, with around two fifths observed a single time. In total, the top ten clones hold roughly 27% of the sample. Interpreted using the paper, the treatment or condition label stands for: allogeneic hematopoietic cell transplantation with graft depleted of TCRalphabeta T cells and CD19 B cells.

Source: PBMCs, taken before TCRalphabeta/CD19-depleted stem cell transplant. The source of these receptors is a girl aged 2 to 9 with aplastic anemia, due to receive a stem cell transplant.

The V gene is TRBV4-1, the J gene TRBJ2-3; no clear D. V lost 2 bases and J lost 1, with 7 bases in between. CDR1 and CDR2 from the germline V gene are MGHRA and YSYEKL. The CDR3 is 14 amino acids. The CDR3 loop is CASSQKVGTDTQYF. In DNA form, the CDR3 reads TGCGCCAGCAGCCAAAAAGTAGGCACAGATACGCAGTATTTT.

This chain links TRBV4-2 with TRBJ2-7; D unclear. This CDR3 spans 16 amino acids. Germline V gives CDR1 LGHNA, CDR2 YNFKEQ. Trimming removed 0 bases at V and 0 bases at J, with 12 bases between. The CDR3 DNA sequence: TGTGCCAGCAGCCAAGAAGGGCAGGACCGCTCCTACGAGCAGTACTTC. It yields the protein CASSQEGQDRSYEQYF.

This chain joins TRBV29-1 and TRBJ2-3; D not resolved. Germline V gene lookup returns CDR1 SQVTM and CDR2 ANQGSEA. CDR3 length equals 10 residues. The ends were cut back, 4 bases at V and 6 bases at J, with 5 bases in the middle. The CDR3 DNA sequence: TGCAGCGTTGGGGTTGATACGCAGTATTTT. Its translation is CSVGVDTQYF.